The T cell receptor (beta chain) under discussion was sequenced for a study of human T cells and chemical hapten exposure. As for the study in general: Per-sample variation in TCR yield stemmed mainly from small pooled library volume differences. Study-wide findings and caveats: Donors had alopecia, so their immune response may differ from healthy people's. There were significantly more large CDR3 similarity clusters among expanded TCRs than among controls.

MiXCR, applied by TCRdb to the RACE reads, yields one record per CDR3 protein. The sample records around 100,000 distinct CDR3 sequences, about a tenth being singletons. At least ten counts were recorded for this clonotype. Its cognate antigen is unknown. Deletions cut 2 bases from V and 2 bases from J, with 6 bases between. This CDR3 contains 13 residues. Time point here: pre-sensitization, week 0. Treatment reported: therapeutic diphenylcyclopropenone sensitization with weekly scalp DPC. This chain uses TRBV12-3 or TRBV12-4 with TRBJ1-1; D remains unclear. This TCR was recovered from a woman aged 60-70 years with alopecia areata. Some clones in this sample may be carry-over from other donors' samples. This specimen was whole blood, taken in connection with sensitization to the hapten diphenylcyclopropenone (DPC). CDR3: CASSLMANTEAFF. The CDR3 nucleotides read TGTGCCAGCAGTTTAATGGCCAACACTGAAGCTTTCTTT.